This T cell receptor (beta chain) emerged from a study of technical replicates of blood from a few donors. This clone has a handful of counts. CDR3 length equals 14 residues. Per germline, CDR1 WNHNN and CDR2 SYGVQD (reference sequence). V lost 4 bases, J lost 4 bases, and 4 bases stayed unmatched. Produced via immunoSEQ multiplex PCR; TCRdb's table is partial and in-frame only. The sample has 70,000 or so clones, roughly 89% seen once. Sample: T cells isolated from PBMCs. The genes are TRBV10-1 and TRBJ2-1, with 7 bases aligning to TRBD2. The receptor's source is a human donor in good health. Some clones in this sample may be carry-over from other donors' samples. This CDR3 is CASSARTSYNEQFF. The CDR3 nucleotides read TGCGCCAGCAGTGCCCGGACTAGTTACAATGAGCAGTTCTTC.